The 28 T cell receptor beta chains given below trace back to one sample, sequenced in a study of blood T cell repertoires in COVID-19. Method: immunoSEQ multiplex PCR; TCRdb's copy keeps in-frame clones and lacks some. Among 200,000 to 250,000 clones listed, almost 85% were seen once. The material sequenced was PBMCs or T cells enriched from blood (not recorded which). These receptor sequences come from a man between 40 and 49 years old who had recovered from COVID-19.

The genes are TRBV10-3 and TRBJ2-7; no clear D. The CDR3 is 13 residues long. The germline V gene encodes CDR1 ENHRY and CDR2 SYGVKD. V lost 6 bases and J 0 bases, leaving 9 bases between the germline ends. For the CDR3, the DNA is TGTGCCATCAGGAGGCCCAGCTCCTACGAGCAGTACTTC. Amino acid sequence: CAIRRPSSYEQYF.

The CDR3 protein is CASSLGAMNTEAFF. In nucleotides, the CDR3 is TGTGCCAGCTCACTAGGGGCAATGAACACTGAAGCTTTCTTT. The chain carries TRBV18 and TRBJ1-1; weak D call: TRBD1 (5 bases). Trimming took off 4 bases at V and 0 bases at J, with 9 bases between the two ends. The CDR3 is made up of 14 amino acids. Looked up from germline, CDR1 is KGHSH and CDR2 is LQKENI.

The chain joins TRBV12-5 to TRBJ2-4, with D maybe TRBD2 (5 bases). The CDR3 length is 17 residues. V was trimmed by 2 bases and J by 0 bases, leaving 14 bases between them. Germline loops: CDR1 LGHNT, CDR2 FRNRAP. Here the CDR3 DNA reads TGTGCTAGTGGTTTGATCCACCGGGATCTAGCCAAAAACATTCAGTACTTC. It is translated as CASGLIHRDLAKNIQYF.

The chain recombines TRBV30 with TRBJ2-5; 11 bases map to TRBD2. Germline-derived CDR1 and CDR2 are GTSNPN and SVGIG (reference sequence). With 7 bases clipped from V and 5 bases from J, the junction kept 9 bases outside the gene matches. The CDR3 totals 14 residues. The CDR3 sequence is CAFTSGGTGETQYF. The DNA for the CDR3 is TGTGCCTTCACTAGCGGGGGCACCGGGGAGACCCAGTACTTC. Combining the CDR3 with reference TRBV30 and TRBJ2-5 gives the whole variable domain SQTIHQWPATLVQPVGSPLSLECTVEGTSNPNLYWYRQAAGRGLQLLFYSVGIGQISSEVPQNLSASRPQDRQFILSSKKLLLSDSGFYLCAFTSGGTGETQYFGPGTRLLVL.

V gene TRBV30 combines with J gene TRBJ1-2; D is unresolved. This CDR3 is 13 amino acids long. Germline V lookup: CDR1 GTSNPN, CDR2 SVGIG (reference sequence). Trimming removed 0 bases at V and 7 bases at J, with 12 bases between. Here the CDR3 DNA reads TGTGCCTGGAGTGTACGCCAGGCTGCTGGCTACACCTTC. Protein: CAWSVRQAAGYTF.

The gene calls are TRBV3-1 (or the pseudogene TRBV3-2) and TRBJ1-6; 9 bases agree with TRBD1. With 5 bases clipped from V and 8 bases from J, the junction kept 10 bases outside the gene matches. This CDR3 is built from 16 residues. From germline, CDR1 is LGHDT and CDR2 YNNKEL (reference sequence). CDR3 sequence: CASSGPGTGRDSPLHF. In DNA form, the CDR3 reads TGTGCCAGCAGCGGACCCGGGACAGGGAGAGATTCACCCCTCCACTTT.

The rearrangement links TRBV5-1 to TRBJ2-3; a possible D gene is TRBD1 (6 bases). The CDR3 length is 15 residues. V lost 0 bases and J 2 bases, leaving 10 bases between the germline ends. Germline CDR1 SGHRS, CDR2 YFSETQ. The CDR3: CASSLAGATTDTQYF. The CDR3 bases are TGCGCCAGCAGCTTGGCAGGGGCCACCACAGATACGCAGTATTTT.

The chain employs TRBV7-2 and TRBJ1-1; D is unresolved. V was shortened by 7 bases and J by 7 bases, with 16 bases between the two germline ends. CDR3 length: 13 residues. Germline V gene sequence: CDR1 SGHTA, CDR2 FQGNSA. DNA of the CDR3: TGTGCCAGCAAGCTCCGGGAAACTAGTGAAGCTTTCTTT. Translation: CASKLRETSEAFF.

In its sample, this clone was seen many times. This chain links TRBV28 with TRBJ2-2; D remains ambiguous. V lost 5 bases to trimming and J lost 3 bases, with 10 bases between them. This CDR3 is built from 14 residues. CDR1 and CDR2 from the germline V gene are MDHEN and SYDVKM. The CDR3 DNA sequence: TGTGCCAGCAGTCTCACAGAAGACACCGGGGAGCTGTTTTTT. It is translated as CASSLTEDTGELFF.

This sequence joins TRBV7-9 and TRBJ2-7, with D hard to call. This CDR3 comprises 12 residues. The germline gives CDR1 SEHNR, CDR2 FQNEAQ (reference sequence). The V and J ends lost 5 bases and 1 base respectively, with 6 bases between them. CDR3 loop: CASSPFSYEQYF. CDR3 in DNA: TGTGCCAGCAGCCCTTTTTCCTACGAGCAGTACTTC.

The CDR3, as DNA: TGCAGCGCTCCGACCGGGACAGGCTATGGCTACACCTTC. Translation: CSAPTGTGYGYTF. V is TRBV29-1 and J is TRBJ1-2; 8 bases fit TRBD1. The V gene end was trimmed by 7 bases and the J gene end by 4 bases; junction bases not matched to a gene: 8. The CDR3 runs to 13 residues. Germline V lookup: CDR1 SQVTM, CDR2 ANQGSEA. The variable domain in full, with the rest retrieved from reference TRBV29-1 and TRBJ1-2, is SAVISQKPSRDICQRGTSLTIQCQVDSQVTMMFWYRQQPGQSLTLIATANQGSEATYESGFVIDKFPISRPNLTFSTLTVSNMSPEDSSIYLCSAPTGTGYGYTFGSGTRLTVV.

The chain carries TRBV3-1 (or the pseudogene TRBV3-2) and TRBJ1-6, with D possibly matching TRBD1 (6 bases). V lost 4 bases to trimming and J lost 4 bases, with 17 bases between them. The CDR3 totals 17 residues. Per germline, CDR1 LGHDT and CDR2 YNNKEL (reference sequence). As DNA, the CDR3 is TGTGCCAGCAGCCGCGGGCCGGACAGCCTTTATAATTCACCCCTCCACTTT. The encoded protein is CASSRGPDSLYNSPLHF.

The genes are TRBV12-1 and TRBJ2-3; no DNA check was done on the table's D call, TRBD1. TRBV12-1 is noted as a pseudogene. The CDR3 runs to 15 residues. The DNA of the CDR3 is TGTGCCAGCAGTCGGGACAGGGGGGCCACAGATACGCAGTATTTT. Its protein is CASSRDRGATDTQYF.

Notes on this clone: Other DNA sequences in this sample translate to the same CDR3. The chain recombines TRBV9 with TRBJ1-5, with D uncertain. This CDR3 region has 14 residues. The germline gives CDR1 SGDLS, CDR2 YYNGEE. V dropped 0 bases and J dropped 4 bases, with 8 bases sitting between them. The CDR3 loop is CASSVGGGNQPQHF. CDR3 in DNA: TGTGCCAGCAGCGTAGGGGGAGGGAATCAGCCCCAGCATTTT.

This clone was observed a single time. This rearrangement joins TRBV19 to TRBJ1-3; 7 bases match TRBD1. Germline V gene lookup returns CDR1 LNHDA and CDR2 SQIVND (reference sequence). The CDR3 has 15 amino acids. The J segment lost 0 bases and the V segment lost 6 bases, leaving 5 bases of the junction unmatched. CDR3: CASRDRSSSGNTIYF. In nucleotides, the CDR3 is TGTGCCAGTAGGGACAGGTCGAGCTCTGGAAACACCATATATTTT.

The chain has TRBV7-2 and TRBJ2-7; TRBD2 aligns across 12 bases. The CDR3 runs 18 residues. The trim removed 8 bases at V and 5 bases at J, leaving 19 bases unmatched. The germline V gene has CDR1 SGHTA and CDR2 FQGNSA. This chain's CDR3 is CASSLYRRLGLAGNEQYF. CDR3 DNA sequence: TGTGCCAGCTCATTGTACCGAAGACTTGGACTAGCGGGGAACGAGCAGTACTTC.

The rearrangement links TRBV3-1 (or the pseudogene TRBV3-2) to TRBJ1-1; D remains unclear. The CDR3 covers 12 residues. The V gene lost 1 base and the J gene lost 7 bases, with 7 bases spanning the gap. CDR1 LGHDT and CDR2 YNNKEL come from the germline V gene (reference sequence). The CDR3 DNA reads as TGTGCCAGCAGCCAAGCCCCGGGTGAAGCTTTCTTT. It is translated as CASSQAPGEAFF.

The rearrangement uses TRBV3-1 (or the pseudogene TRBV3-2) and TRBJ2-2; no clear D. Germline CDR1 LGHDT, CDR2 YNNKEL (reference sequence). With 1 base removed from V and 6 bases from J, the gap between germline ends came to 6 bases. This CDR3 is built from 13 residues. In DNA, the CDR3 is TGTGCCAGCAGCCAAGTTTCGGCCGGGGAGCTGTTTTTT. As protein: CASSQVSAGELFF.

The V and J genes are TRBV10-3 and TRBJ2-2, with a weak D call TRBD1 (5 bases). In germline, CDR1 is ENHRY, CDR2 SYGVKD. There are 12 residues in the CDR3. The V end lost 6 bases, the J end lost 6 bases, and 8 bases lay between the germline ends. In DNA, the CDR3 is TGTGCCATCAGCAGGGATGCCGGGGAGCTGTTTTTT. Translated: CAISRDAGELFF.

The chain has TRBV7-9 and TRBJ1-4, with 8 nucleotides matching TRBD1. The CDR3 spans 15 residues. V lost 5 bases to trimming and J lost 8 bases; unmatched junction nucleotides: 10. In germline, CDR1 is SEHNR, CDR2 FQNEAQ (reference sequence). CDR3 DNA: TGTGCCAGCAGCACTGGAGACAGGGGAGAAGAAAAACTGTTTTTT. Translated: CASSTGDRGEEKLFF. Filled out from reference TRBV7-9 and TRBJ1-4, the complete variable domain reads DTGVSQNPRHKITKRGQNVTFRCDPISEHNRLYWYRQTLGQGPEFLTYFQNEAQLEKSRLLSDRFSAERPKGSFSTLEIQRTEQGDSAMYLCASSTGDRGEEKLFFGSGTQLSVL.

The rearrangement uses TRBV30 and TRBJ1-1; D is unclear. The CDR3 extends over 13 amino acids. V was shortened by 3 bases and J by 0 bases, with 8 bases between the two germline ends. CDR1 and CDR2 from the germline V gene are GTSNPN and SVGIG (reference sequence). CDR3 nucleotides: TGTGCCTGGAGGGCCACCCTGAACACTGAAGCTTTCTTT. Translated, it gives CAWRATLNTEAFF.

The genes are TRBV7-2 and TRBJ1-6; 10 nucleotides line up with TRBD1. The J segment lost 3 bases and the V segment lost 7 bases, leaving 6 bases of the junction unmatched. The CDR3 totals 16 residues. Germline-derived CDR1 and CDR2 are SGHTA and FQGNSA. CDR3 sequence: CASNTRTGGYNSPLHF. The CDR3 DNA reads TGTGCCAGCAACACCAGGACAGGGGGCTATAATTCACCCCTCCACTTT.

The chain is built from TRBV28 and TRBJ1-1; 9 nucleotides align to TRBD1. V was clipped by 5 bases and J by 3 bases; unmatched bases: 19. Per germline, CDR1 MDHEN and CDR2 SYDVKM. The CDR3 runs 19 residues. CDR3 bases: TGTGCCAGCAGTGACGGGACAGGGATGGAGGGAGTAAAGGACACTGAAGCTTTCTTT. Translation gives CASSDGTGMEGVKDTEAFF. Using reference TRBV28 and TRBJ1-1 for the parts outside the CDR3, the full variable domain is DVKVTQSSRYLVKRTGEKVFLECVQDMDHENMFWYRQDPGLGLRLIYFSYDVKMKEKGDIPEGYSVSREKKERFSLILESASTNQTSMYLCASSDGTGMEGVKDTEAFFGQGTRLTVV.

V usage is TRBV5-1 and J usage is TRBJ2-1, with 8 bases fitting TRBD2. The trim removed 2 bases at V and 4 bases at J, leaving 5 bases unmatched. The CDR3 is 15 residues long. The germline CDR1 and CDR2 sequences are SGHRS and YFSETQ. In DNA, the CDR3 is TGCGCCAGCAGCTTTGGGTCTAGCGGGTACAATGAGCAGTTCTTC. Translating it yields CASSFGSSGYNEQFF. Full variable domain (missing parts from reference TRBV5-1 and TRBJ2-1): KAGVTQTPRYLIKTRGQQVTLSCSPISGHRSVSWYQQTPGQGLQFLFEYFSETQRNKGNFPGRFSGRQFSNSRSEMNVSTLELGDSALYLCASSFGSSGYNEQFFGPGTRLTVL.

The chain couples TRBV5-1 to TRBJ1-1; D may be TRBD1 (5 bases). V gave up 6 bases and J gave up 3 bases, with 15 bases separating them. The CDR3 covers 14 residues. In germline, CDR1 is SGHRS, CDR2 YFSETQ. The CDR3 reads CASKLGQAYTEAFF. CDR3 coding DNA: TGCGCCAGCAAATTGGGGCAGGCCTACACTGAAGCTTTCTTT. Looking up the rest from reference TRBV5-1 and TRBJ1-1 gives the full variable domain: KAGVTQTPRYLIKTRGQQVTLSCSPISGHRSVSWYQQTPGQGLQFLFEYFSETQRNKGNFPGRFSGRQFSNSRSEMNVSTLELGDSALYLCASKLGQAYTEAFFGQGTRLTVV.

V gene TRBV7-2 combines with J gene TRBJ2-1; the match to TRBD1 covers 7 bases. Germline V gene lookup returns CDR1 SGHTA and CDR2 FQGNSA. The V and J ends lost 1 base and 6 bases, in that order; junction bases with no gene match: 6. This CDR3 is 15 amino acids long. The CDR3 DNA follows: TGTGCCAGCAGCTTAGTAGGGGGCATTGGCAATGAGCAGTTCTTC. This gives the protein CASSLVGGIGNEQFF. Based on the CDR3 plus reference TRBV7-2 and TRBJ2-1, the full variable domain is GAGVSQSPSNKVTEKGKDVELRCDPISGHTALYWYRQSLGQGLEFLIYFQGNSAPDKSGLPSDRFSAERTGGSVSTLTIQRTQQEDSAVYLCASSLVGGIGNEQFFGPGTRLTVL.

V gene TRBV7-2 combines with J gene TRBJ1-1; no firm D call. From germline, CDR1 is SGHTA and CDR2 FQGNSA. The germline V and J ends were trimmed by 1 base and 0 bases, with 6 bases remaining between them. This CDR3 is built from 14 residues. The CDR3 region is CASSLGQVNTEAFF. Here the CDR3 DNA reads TGTGCCAGCAGCTTAGGGCAGGTGAACACTGAAGCTTTCTTT.

The V call is TRBV2, the J call TRBJ2-7; 12 bases agree with TRBD1. The CDR3 contains 14 residues. After removal of 6 bases from V and 7 bases from J, the junction contained 7 bases not matched to a gene. Germline V gene lookup returns CDR1 SNHLY and CDR2 FYNNEI. CDR3 residues: CASRGTGGLGEQYF. The CDR3 nucleotides are TGTGCCAGCAGGGGGACAGGGGGCCTAGGGGAGCAGTACTTC.